The rows below give T cell receptor beta chains drawn from one sample of a study of T cells expressing NK-cell markers. TCRdb reworked the 5' RACE reads into one entry per CDR3 protein, no DNA. The sample has about 150,000 distinct CDR3 sequences. The sample consisted of blood T cells: a sorted CD56 or NKG2C T cell subset, CD4+ or CD8+ T cells, or bulk PBMC T cells (not recorded which). The receptors were gathered from a woman in her fifties or sixties in good health. The CDR3 runs from the conserved cysteine through the conserved F or W.

V gene,J gene,CDR3 length,CDR3 protein
TRBV9,TRBJ1-1,15,CASSTGQGANTEAFF
TRBV29-1,TRBJ2-7,12,CSVGWGRNEQYF
TRBV24-1,TRBJ2-2,15,CATSGDGQNTGELFF
TRBV5-6,TRBJ2-1,15,CASSLNTRRYNEQFF
TRBV27,TRBJ2-6,14,CASAQGPGANVLTF
TRBV12-5,TRBJ2-5,16,CASGFGRQPQGETQYF
TRBV12-3/TRBV12-4,TRBJ1-2,15,CASSGAGALKRGYTF
TRBV3-1,TRBJ1-1,17,CASSQDHRAPMNTEAFF
TRBV3-1,TRBJ2-7,15,CASSQSSGYRGEQYF
TRBV12-5,TRBJ1-6,15,CASGLGDRTDSPLHF
TRBV7-9,TRBJ2-1,12,CATLRDYDEQFF
TRBV9,TRBJ2-1,15,CASSVLGGGQDEQFF
TRBV25-1,TRBJ2-3,16,CASSDSGTDYTDTQYF
TRBV2,TRBJ2-7,16,CASRAEVASGDYEQYF
TRBV13,TRBJ2-1,11,CASSQYNEQFF
TRBV27,TRBJ2-1,17,CASSHLSLGGPVEKQFF
TRBV27,TRBJ2-2,17,CASSSSGTTANTGELFF
TRBV12-3/TRBV12-4,TRBJ2-7,12,CASSLRPGEQYF
TRBV5-1,TRBJ2-3,15,CASSLWDTSTDTQYF
TRBV25-1,TRBJ2-7,12,CASSGVSYEQYF
TRBV29-1,TRBJ1-2,16,CSVAGTDRIEDYGYTF
TRBV9,TRBJ2-1,17,CASSVTSQPLNFNEQFF
TRBV2,TRBJ2-1,14,CASSAGEDFNEQFF
TRBV20-1,TRBJ2-3,15,CSASRYSSDTDTQYF
TRBV5-1,TRBJ2-4,15,CASTFRESPKNIQYF
TRBV21-1,TRBJ2-1,20,CASSPRTGEVGRPSYNEQFF
TRBV27,TRBJ1-1,17,CASSLFRVEGMNTEAFF
TRBV4-1,TRBJ2-1,13,CASSPQGWDEQFF
TRBV20-1,TRBJ2-1,15,CSARDFQREGNEQFF
TRBV11-2,TRBJ1-4,14,CASSLGTHNEKLFF
TRBV7-7,TRBJ2-3,18,CASSQTIAGTRSGDTQYF
TRBV10-2,TRBJ2-3,14,CASSEQGAGDTQYF
TRBV13,TRBJ2-2,15,CASSPDYPNTGELFF
TRBV9,TRBJ1-1,15,CASSPPGVRGTEAFF
TRBV13,TRBJ2-7,14,CASSQTISTVEQYF
TRBV10-3,TRBJ1-2,14,CAISGQGWGYGYTF
TRBV12-3/TRBV12-4,TRBJ1-2,14,CASSLHLGQKGYTF
TRBV6-5,TRBJ2-3,13,CAAEGRYGDTQYF
TRBV6-2/TRBV6-3,TRBJ2-7,14,CASSYSAGYYEQYF
TRBV5-1,TRBJ2-1,13,CASSFSPSGEPFF
TRBV6-5,TRBJ2-5,17,CASSVVRDFASQETQYF
TRBV6-5,TRBJ1-5,15,CASSINDRVNQPQHF
TRBV29-1,TRBJ2-6,12,CSVSSDGAVLTF
TRBV29-1,TRBJ1-2,13,CSASPGTGDGYTF
TRBV29-1,TRBJ1-1,12,CSALTENTEAFF
TRBV7-9,TRBJ2-3,16,CASSPAGTSSTDTQYF
TRBV13,TRBJ2-1,14,CASSSWDFYNEQFF
TRBV27,TRBJ1-5,17,CASSSISRESFNQPQHF
TRBV4-1,TRBJ2-7,16,CASSQERLAGAYEQYF
TRBV12-3/TRBV12-4,TRBJ2-1,15,CASSLRLADPNEQFF
TRBV4-2,TRBJ2-7,17,CASSQGLAGGQMNEQYF
TRBV19,TRBJ1-3,13,CASSSGYGNTIYF
TRBV5-1,TRBJ2-4,15,CASSLDFQSKNIQYF
TRBV11-2,TRBJ2-1,16,CASSVTSAGRYNEQFF
TRBV9,TRBJ2-1,15,CASSVEAGVYNEQFF
TRBV6-1,TRBJ2-5,15,CASSDDGRIQETQYF
TRBV20-1,TRBJ2-4,14,CSASRGRVANIQYF